The rows below give T cell receptor beta chains drawn from one sample of a study of blood T cell repertoires in COVID-19. The repertoire was sequenced with immunoSEQ multiplex PCR; TCRdb's copy has only in-frame clones and lacks some. The sample carries approximately 670,000 clones, 80% to 90% recorded once. Source material: peripheral blood. Receptors originate from a woman aged 18-29 years with acute or convalescent COVID-19. The CDR3 runs from the conserved cysteine through the conserved F or W. D genes are given only for firm matches. Some rows have no size entry. The others give once, few or many, or a class for an expanded clone.

NA	17	TRBV2	TRBJ2-5	NA	TGTGCCAGCAGTGAAAATGCGGGGGACAGGTCTCAAGAGACCCAGTACTTC	CASSENAGDRSQETQYF
few	16	TRBV7-6	TRBJ1-5	NA	TGTGCCAGCAGCTTAAGCACTGCAGGGGGCAATCAGCCCCAGCATTTT	CASSLSTAGGNQPQHF
NA	15	TRBV4-3	TRBJ1-6	NA	TGCGCCAGCAGCCAAGATCAAAATGGGGGGTCACCCCTCCACTTT	CASSQDQNGGSPLHF
NA	15	TRBV6-5	TRBJ2-1	NA	TGTGCCAGCAGGTCGACTAGGAGCTCCTACAATGAGCAGTTCTTC	CASRSTRSSYNEQFF
NA	16	TRBV7-2	TRBJ2-2	TRBD1	TGTGCCAGCAGGTCGGACAGGGAATCGAACACCGGGGAGCTGTTTTTT	CASRSDRESNTGELFF
NA	14	TRBV30	TRBJ1-1	NA	TGTGCCTGCGGGGATCTCCGGTTGAACACTGAAGCTTTCTTT	CACGDLRLNTEAFF
once	18	TRBV11-2	TRBJ2-3	TRBD2	TGTGCCAGCAGCTCCCCCCTTAGCGGGCCTTATAGCACAGATACGCAGTATTTT	CASSSPLSGPYSTDTQYF
NA	15	TRBV4-3	TRBJ2-1	NA	TGCGCCAGCAGCCAAGATGAGGGTTCCTACAATGAGCAGTTCTTC	CASSQDEGSYNEQFF
once	16	TRBV24-1	TRBJ2-1	NA	TGTGCCACCAGTGACTGGCGACAAAAAGGCGACAATGAGCAGTTCTTC	CATSDWRQKGDNEQFF
once	14	TRBV27	TRBJ2-5	TRBD1	TGTGCCAGCAGTTTAACAGGGGGCGCTGAGACCCAGTACTTC	CASSLTGGAETQYF
NA	13	TRBV10-3	TRBJ2-7	NA	TGTGCCGCCAGGGGGAGGCCAGAGTACGAGCAGTACTTC	CAARGRPEYEQYF
NA	15	TRBV5-1	TRBJ1-1	NA	TGCGCCAGCAGCGCAGGACAGAGTATGAACACTGAAGCTTTCTTT	CASSAGQSMNTEAFF
NA	14	TRBV5-4	TRBJ1-1	TRBD1	TGTGCCAGCAGCCCGGACAGGGGGAACACTGAAGCTTTCTTT	CASSPDRGNTEAFF
NA	12	TRBV2	TRBJ2-1	TRBD2	TGTGCCAGCGGTATCGGGGGGAGTGAGCAGTTCTTC	CASGIGGSEQFF
NA	15	TRBV9	TRBJ1-5	NA	TGTGCCAGCAGCGCCGCGGGGGCTAGCAATCAGCCCCAGCATTTT	CASSAAGASNQPQHF
NA	15	TRBV7-5	TRBJ1-1	NA	TGTGCCAGAAGCTTAAGGACACTTATGAACACTGAAGCTTTCTTT	CARSLRTLMNTEAFF
NA	14	TRBV7-7	TRBJ2-2	NA	TGTGCCAGCAGCCCTAATGCGGGGACCGGGGAGCTGTTTTTT	CASSPNAGTGELFF
few	17	TRBV6-1	TRBJ1-2	TRBD1	TGTGCCAGCAGTGAACTGCGACAGGGTGCATCGAACTATGGCTACACCTTC	CASSELRQGASNYGYTF
NA	16	TRBV14	TRBJ2-6	NA	TGTGCCAGCAGCTCTTTTTTCGGGACTGGGGCCAACGTCCTGACTTTC	CASSSFFGTGANVLTF
few	15	TRBV4-1	TRBJ1-3	TRBD1	TGCGCCAGCAGTCGAACGGACAGGGCGGGAAACACCATATATTTT	CASSRTDRAGNTIYF
NA	13	TRBV7-2	TRBJ2-3	NA	TGTGCCAGCAGCTTAAGGGACTCGGTTACGCAGTATTTT	CASSLRDSVTQYF
NA	16	TRBV3-1/TRBV3-2	TRBJ1-1	NA	TGTGCCAGCAGCCAGCCCGGGGAGTACCTGGACACTGAAGCTTTCTTT	CASSQPGEYLDTEAFF
NA	15	TRBV9	TRBJ1-3	TRBD1	TGTGCCAGCAGCGCCTCCACAGGGGCTGGAAACACCATATATTTT	CASSASTGAGNTIYF
NA	15	TRBV4-1	TRBJ2-7	NA	TGCGCCAGCAGCATCCAGGGCGGGATCTACGTCGAGCAGTACTTC	CASSIQGGIYVEQYF
NA	15	TRBV6-2/TRBV6-3	TRBJ2-1	NA	TGTGCCAGCAGTTACTCAGATCGAGGCTACAATGAGCAGTTCTTC	CASSYSDRGYNEQFF
NA	11	TRBV19	TRBJ1-1	NA	TGTGCCAGTGTCTATGGACAGTTGGCTTTCTTT	CASVYGQLAFF
few	17	TRBV5-1	TRBJ1-2	TRBD1	TGCGCCAGCAGCTCCCTCCCCGAACAGGGGGTTTCGTATGGCTACACCTTC	CASSSLPEQGVSYGYTF
NA	15	TRBV27	TRBJ2-3	NA	TGTGCCAGCAGTTTATGGGGGCGGAGCACAGATACGCAGTATTTT	CASSLWGRSTDTQYF
NA	12	TRBV6-1	TRBJ2-1	NA	TGTGCCAGCAGTGAAGGGGGGCGACAAGACATCTTC	CASSEGGRQDIF
NA	14	TRBV7-2	TRBJ1-6	TRBD1	TGTGCCAGCAGCCCACAGGGGGCTGATTCACCCCTCCACTTT	CASSPQGADSPLHF
once	11	TRBV5-5	TRBJ2-3	NA	TGTGCCAGCAGCTTGCAGGGTACGCAGTATTTT	CASSLQGTQYF
few	14	TRBV6-5	TRBJ1-5	NA	TGTGCCAGCAGAGGAGTTGATAGCAATCAGCCCCAGCATTTT	CASRGVDSNQPQHF
once	16	TRBV7-2	TRBJ2-3	NA	TGTGCCAGCAGCTTAGCGTTGGGGGGAGGCACAGATACGCAGTATTTT	CASSLALGGGTDTQYF
NA	15	TRBV7-2	TRBJ2-1	NA	TGTGCCAGCAGCTTGGAGCGGAGCTCCTACAATGAGCAGTTCTTC	CASSLERSSYNEQFF
NA	16	TRBV9	TRBJ2-1	TRBD1	TGTGCCAGCAGCCCCACTCCCGGGACAGGGCTCAATGAGCAGTTCTTC	CASSPTPGTGLNEQFF
NA	14	TRBV7-9	TRBJ2-7	TRBD2	TGTGCCAGCAGCCTCGGGACTAACTCCTACGAGCAGTACTTC	CASSLGTNSYEQYF
NA	15	TRBV23-1	TRBJ1-5	TRBD1	TGCGCCAGCAGTCAATGGGCAGGGGGGCATCAGCCCCAGCATTTT	CASSQWAGGHQPQHF
NA	14	TRBV30	TRBJ2-3	NA	TGTGCCTGGAGTGTTACAGGGATTGAAGATACGCAGTATTTT	CAWSVTGIEDTQYF
NA	12	TRBV10-3	TRBJ1-1	NA	TGTGCCATCACAGACTGGAACACTGAAGCTTTCTTT	CAITDWNTEAFF
NA	14	TRBV6-5	TRBJ2-1	NA	TGTGCCAGCAGCCGAGGGTCAACGAGGAATGAGCAGTTCTTC	CASSRGSTRNEQFF
NA	14	TRBV21-1	TRBJ1-1	NA	TGTGCCAGCAGCCCCTGGGCGGGGGCAAATGAAGCTTTCTTT	CASSPWAGANEAFF
once	15	TRBV5-1	TRBJ1-2	NA	TGCGCCAGCAGCTTGGGGCAGGGGATGGGCTATGGCTACACCTTC	CASSLGQGMGYGYTF
few	17	TRBV6-1	TRBJ1-5	NA	TGTGCCAGCAGTGAACTTGTAGGGACATATAGCAATCAGCCCCAGCATTTT	CASSELVGTYSNQPQHF
NA	13	TRBV4-2	TRBJ1-1	NA	TGTGCCAGCAGCACCCGCCCTGAGGGAGAAGCTTTCTTT	CASSTRPEGEAFF
NA	17	TRBV3-1/TRBV3-2	TRBJ1-3	NA	TGTGCCAGCAGCCAAGGAAGCCGGGATCGCTCTGGAAACACCATATATTTT	CASSQGSRDRSGNTIYF
NA	15	TRBV5-5	TRBJ2-7	NA	TGTGCCAGCAGCTTGGAGGAGGGGTTCTACTACGAGCAGTACTTC	CASSLEEGFYYEQYF
NA	15	TRBV27	TRBJ2-7	TRBD2	TGTGCCAGCAGTTTAGCGGGGGGCCTCTCCTACGAGCAGTACTTC	CASSLAGGLSYEQYF
NA	16	TRBV5-1	TRBJ2-3	TRBD2	TGCGCCAGCAGCCACGGACTAGCGGGGTACACAGATACGCAGTATTTT	CASSHGLAGYTDTQYF
NA	15	TRBV4-2	TRBJ2-1	NA	TGTGCCAGCAGCCAAGAGGGGCGGTGGGTTCATGAGCAGTTCTTC	CASSQEGRWVHEQFF
NA	14	TRBV19	TRBJ2-7	NA	TGTGCCAGTAGTGGAGCCAGCGGCAACTACGAGCAGTACTTC	CASSGASGNYEQYF